Listed here is a single T cell receptor (beta chain). Original analysis: Scientists estimated how many nucleated cells there were by amplifying reference gene primers. The repertoire was sequenced with immunoSEQ multiplex PCR; TCRdb's copy has only in-frame clones and lacks some. V and J calls and clone size are those listed in that table; D and trimming were worked out from the DNA. The repertoire holds 110,000 or so clones, with 85% to 90% as singletons. These data are taken from a study of blood T cell repertoires in COVID-19. V lost 1 base, J lost 14 bases, and 7 bases stayed unmatched. Germline lookup yields CDR1 SGHAT and CDR2 FQNNGV. The CDR3 sequence is 13 residues long.

The chain has TRBV11-2 and TRBJ2-1, with TRBD1 identical over 8 bases. The receptor's source is a woman aged 60-70 years with COVID-19, enrolled during active disease. Sequencing was performed on peripheral blood. CDR3 amino acids: CASSLVAGQGEFF. CDR3 DNA sequence: TGTGCCAGCAGCTTAGTAGCCGGACAGGGCGAGTTCTTC.